The rows below give T cell receptor beta chains drawn from one sample of a study of blood T cells in healthy people across ages. TCRdb re-derived calls from the 5' RACE reads in MiXCR, one entry per CDR3 protein. The data hold more than 600,000 distinct CDR3 sequences, with 20% to 25% observed a single time. Another study also made use of these data, one on T cells of mothers and their children.

Sequencing was done on a sample of blood. The receptors originated from a boy younger than 18 in good health. CDR3s include the opening cysteine and the closing phenylalanine or tryptophan. Fields, in order: V gene, D gene, J gene, clone size, CDR3 DNA, CDR3 protein. D genes are given only for firm matches. Size values are once, few and many counts, or a class for expanded clones, and some rows have none.

>TRBV5-1|TRBD2|TRBJ2-7|.
TGCGCCAGCAGCTTGGTCCTAGCGGGGGCCTCCTACGAGCAGTACTTC
CASSLVLAGASYEQYF
>TRBV28|.|TRBJ1-5|.
TGTGCCAGCAGTCCAGGCCACGGGGTAGCTACTAATCAGCCCCAGCATTTT
CASSPGHGVATNQPQHF
>TRBV27|.|TRBJ2-3|few
TGTGCCAGAACCAGGAATCCTTCAGGTACGCAGTATTTT
CARTRNPSGTQYF
>TRBV20-1|.|TRBJ1-5|.
TGCAGTGCTAGAGATCCCCGACGCAATCAGCCCCAGCATTTT
CSARDPRRNQPQHF
>TRBV28|TRBD1|TRBJ2-5|few
TGTGCCAGCAGTGGAAGGACAGGGTTGGTGGAGACCCAGTACTTC
CASSGRTGLVETQYF
>TRBV7-9|.|TRBJ1-1|.
TGTGCCAGCAGCTTAGTAACAGCCGACACTGAAGCTTTCTTT
CASSLVTADTEAFF
>TRBV19|TRBD2|TRBJ2-3|few
TGTGCCAGCATAGGGGCTAGCGGGAGATTTGGAGATACGCAGTATTTT
CASIGASGRFGDTQYF
>TRBV5-1|.|TRBJ1-1|.
TGCGCCAGCAGCCCAGAGACAGGTAACACTGAAGCTTTCTTT
CASSPETGNTEAFF
>TRBV21-1|.|TRBJ2-7|.
TGTGCCAGCAGCAAGGGGTTTGAAACTTCCGAGCAGTACTTC
CASSKGFETSEQYF
>TRBV7-2|.|TRBJ2-3|once
TGTGCCAGCAGCTTAACTCCCCTCGGGGTAGGGGGTACGCAGTATTTT
CASSLTPLGVGGTQYF